The rows below give T cell receptor beta chains drawn from one sample of a study of T cells in Graves' hyperthyroidism and ophthalmopathy. TCRdb fed the multiplex PCR reads into MiXCR, producing one record per CDR3 protein. Among over 550,000 distinct CDR3 sequences listed, 16% were seen once. Sequenced material: blood. These receptors came from a woman younger than 35 with Graves' hyperthyroidism. Each CDR3 is given with its conserved first and last residue. The D gene is left open where the match is weak. The size of a clone is reported for some rows only, either as once, few or many, or as a class for expanded clones.

J,D,V,size,CDR3,DNA
TRBJ1-2,TRBD1,TRBV20-1,-,CSARRPPGQARTANYGYTF,TGCAGTGCTAGGAGACCCCCGGGACAGGCTAGAACAGCTAACTATGGCTACACCTTC
TRBJ2-1,TRBD1,TRBV6-1,few,CASSLSRSGTGGGEQFF,TGCGCCAGCAGTCTAAGTCGTTCCGGGACAGGGGGCGGTGAGCAGTTCTTC
TRBJ2-2,-,TRBV7-3,-,CASSLTANGANTGELFF,TGTGCCAGCAGCTTAACCGCGAACGGGGCGAACACCGGGGAGCTGTTTTTT
TRBJ2-1,TRBD2,TRBV4-2,few,CASSQTSGGPTDEQFF,TGTGCCAGCAGCCAGACTAGCGGGGGGCCTACGGATGAGCAGTTCTTC
TRBJ1-2,TRBD1,TRBV3-1,many,CASSQQGQGSGYTF,TGTGCCAGCAGCCAGCAGGGACAGGGCTCTGGCTACACCTTC
TRBJ2-7,-,TRBV6-1,few,CASTRQVRDEQYF,TGTGCCAGCACCCGACAGGTCCGAGACGAGCAGTACTTC
TRBJ1-5,-,TRBV29-1,few,CSVGSRGGQPQHF,TGCAGCGTTGGGTCAAGGGGAGGACAGCCCCAGCATTTT
TRBJ2-1,-,TRBV3-1,many,CASSQQSWTKYNEQFF,TGTGCCAGCAGCCAACAGTCTTGGACAAAATACAATGAGCAGTTCTTC
TRBJ1-2,TRBD1,TRBV9,-,CASSVDGRGGYGYTF,TGTGCCAGCAGCGTAGATGGCAGGGGGGGCTATGGCTACACCTTC
TRBJ2-3,-,TRBV7-2,-,CASSFGVPDTQYF,TGTGCCAGCAGCTTTGGGGTGCCAGATACGCAGTATTTT
TRBJ1-1,TRBD1,TRBV12-3/TRBV12-4,many,CASSLGTGGRDTEAFF,TGTGCCAGCAGTCTGGGGACAGGGGGCAGGGACACTGAAGCTTTCTTT
TRBJ2-7,-,TRBV5-1,many,CASREAAAVSYEQYF,TGCGCCAGCAGAGAGGCAGCGGCCGTTTCCTACGAGCAGTACTTC
TRBJ2-5,TRBD2,TRBV4-2,-,CASSQEQAGTKTQYF,TGTGCCAGCAGCCAAGAACAAGCGGGGACGAAGACCCAGTACTTC
TRBJ1-4,TRBD1,TRBV7-8,many,CASSYSGQGNEKLFF,TGTGCCAGCAGCTATTCCGGACAGGGGAATGAAAAACTGTTTTTT
TRBJ1-5,-,TRBV5-6,many,CASSFADRPQHF,TGTGCCAGCAGCTTCGCAGATCGGCCCCAGCATTTT
TRBJ2-7,-,TRBV30,many,CAWSGNYAGSYEQYF,TGTGCCTGGAGTGGGAACTACGCGGGGTCCTACGAGCAGTACTTC
TRBJ2-1,TRBD2,TRBV27,few,CASSLSGLGGVYNEQFF,TGTGCCAGCAGTTTATCCGGGCTCGGGGGGGTTTACAATGAGCAGTTCTTC
TRBJ2-4,TRBD1,TRBV5-1,many,CASSVSGTANFENIQYF,TGCGCCAGCAGCGTGTCCGGGACAGCAAACTTCGAAAACATTCAGTACTTC
TRBJ2-3,-,TRBV28,many,CASSCNLATKSTDTQYF,TGTGCCAGCAGTTGCAATCTAGCGACTAAAAGCACAGATACGCAGTATTTT
TRBJ2-1,-,TRBV6-5,-,CASSYSSENVNEQFF,TGTGCCAGCAGTTACTCCTCAGAGAACGTCAATGAGCAGTTCTTC
TRBJ2-4,-,TRBV28,-,CASSNHPGKGKNIQYF,TGTGCCAGCAGCAACCATCCAGGGAAAGGCAAAAACATTCAGTACTTC
TRBJ2-1,TRBD1,TRBV12-3/TRBV12-4,many,CASSPQGVEQFF,TGTGCCAGCAGTCCGCAGGGGGTTGAGCAGTTCTTC
TRBJ2-7,-,TRBV20-1,many,CSASPRGALLSGLAYEQYF,TGCAGTGCTAGTCCCCGCGGAGCCCTACTAAGCGGCCTAGCCTACGAGCAGTACTTC
TRBJ1-1,-,TRBV11-3,few,CASSRRGNTEAFF,TGTGCCAGCAGCCGTCGGGGGAACACTGAAGCTTTCTTT
TRBJ2-3,-,TRBV30,few,CAWTRDSSGADTQYF,TGTGCCTGGACTAGGGACAGCTCGGGGGCAGATACGCAGTATTTT
TRBJ2-1,-,TRBV5-5,many,CASSLVPGADEQFF,TGTGCCAGCAGCTTAGTTCCGGGGGCGGATGAGCAGTTCTTC
TRBJ2-7,-,TRBV7-9,many,CASSLGPRRSYEQYF,TGTGCCAGCAGCCTAGGCCCGCGGCGCTCCTACGAGCAGTACTTC
TRBJ1-1,-,TRBV6-1,-,CASSEAAYPGTEAFF,TGTGCCAGCAGTGAGGCCGCATACCCGGGGACTGAAGCTTTCTTT
TRBJ2-6,-,TRBV27,few,CASRGVGANVLTF,TGTGCCAGCAGGGGGGTTGGGGCCAACGTCCTGACTTTC
TRBJ2-1,-,TRBV20-1,many,CSAREYVGLGNEQFF,TGCAGTGCTAGGGAGTACGTAGGGCTAGGCAATGAGCAGTTCTTC
TRBJ1-2,-,TRBV28,many,CASSPSVGIDYGYTF,TGTGCCAGCAGTCCTAGCGTGGGGATTGACTATGGCTACACCTTC
TRBJ1-1,-,TRBV5-1,few,CASSLLQSTEAFF,TGCGCCAGCAGCTTGCTCCAGTCCACTGAAGCTTTCTTT
TRBJ1-5,-,TRBV27,few,CASSRESSNQPQHF,TGTGCCAGCAGTCGGGAGTCTAGCAATCAGCCCCAGCATTTT
TRBJ1-1,-,TRBV5-6,-,CASSLVWGNTEAFF,TGTGCCAGCAGCTTGGTATGGGGGAACACTGAAGCTTTCTTT
TRBJ2-7,TRBD2,TRBV20-1,many,CSATTGLAGALNEQYF,TGCAGTGCTACCACGGGACTAGCGGGGGCTTTAAACGAGCAGTACTTC
TRBJ2-7,-,TRBV10-3,many,CAMWGGGDEQYF,TGTGCCATGTGGGGAGGGGGAGACGAGCAGTACTTC
TRBJ2-7,TRBD1,TRBV19,few,CASSIRTGYEQYF,TGTGCCAGTAGTATCCGGACAGGTTACGAGCAGTACTTC
TRBJ1-1,-,TRBV28,many,CASSFSLGPEAFF,TGTGCCAGCAGTTTTAGTCTGGGCCCTGAAGCTTTCTTT
TRBJ2-7,-,TRBV4-2,few,CASSQGSAGRDYEQYF,TGTGCCAGCAGCCAAGGTTCGGCGGGAAGGGACTACGAGCAGTACTTC
TRBJ1-1,-,TRBV9,-,CASSVDPYVTDNTEAFF,TGTGCCAGCAGCGTAGATCCCTACGTGACAGATAACACTGAAGCTTTCTTT
TRBJ2-7,-,TRBV10-1,few,CASSEGLGYEQYF,TGCGCCAGCAGTGAGGGGCTCGGTTACGAGCAGTACTTC
TRBJ2-1,TRBD2,TRBV20-1,few,CSARGPGGAYNEQFF,TGCAGTGCTAGAGGTCCCGGGGGGGCCTACAATGAGCAGTTCTTC
TRBJ2-5,-,TRBV7-9,many,CASSLAQETQYF,TGTGCCAGCAGCTTGGCTCAAGAGACCCAGTACTTC
TRBJ2-5,-,TRBV7-2,-,CASSPEGRVVPETQYF,TGTGCCAGCAGCCCGGAGGGACGGGTTGTACCAGAGACCCAGTACTTC
TRBJ1-1,-,TRBV2,many,CASSEALGGTEAFF,TGTGCCAGCAGTGAAGCGCTTGGGGGCACCGAAGCTTTCTTT
TRBJ2-7,-,TRBV20-1,few,CSATWGPTGEQYF,TGCAGTGCCACCTGGGGACCAACGGGGGAGCAGTACTTC
TRBJ2-5,TRBD1,TRBV18,-,CASSPQQGEETQYF,TGTGCCAGCTCACCTCAACAGGGGGAAGAGACCCAGTACTTC
TRBJ1-2,-,TRBV29-1,-,CSVGTTHYGYTF,TGCAGCGTTGGGACGACCCACTATGGCTACACCTTC
TRBJ2-3,-,TRBV6-1,many,CASSRDLRTDTQYF,TGTGCCAGCAGTCGGGACCTGAGGACAGATACGCAGTATTTT
TRBJ1-4,-,TRBV12-3/TRBV12-4,many,CASSLETATNEKLFF,TGTGCCAGCAGTTTAGAGACAGCAACTAATGAAAAACTGTTTTTT
TRBJ1-2,-,TRBV6-1,many,CASRSSGTPYGYTF,TGTGCCAGCAGGTCCTCCGGGACACCTTACGGCTACACCTTC
TRBJ2-5,-,TRBV20-1,-,CSASLMKGLETQYF,TGCAGTGCTAGCCTCATGAAGGGGTTGGAGACCCAGTACTTC
TRBJ1-6,-,TRBV7-2,many,CASSLVGNSPLHF,TGTGCCAGCAGCTTAGTCGGGAATTCACCCCTCCACTTT
TRBJ2-7,TRBD2,TRBV28,many,CASASPLAGGSYEQYF,TGTGCCAGCGCGTCGCCTCTAGCGGGAGGTTCCTACGAGCAGTACTTC
TRBJ2-3,-,TRBV2,-,CAAGSSTDTQYF,TGTGCCGCGGGCAGCAGCACAGATACGCAGTATTTT
TRBJ2-7,-,TRBV29-1,few,CSVEERGAYEQYF,TGCAGCGTTGAAGAAAGAGGAGCCTACGAGCAGTACTTC
TRBJ2-6,TRBD2,TRBV12-3/TRBV12-4,-,CASSFFAGGLSGANVLTF,TGTGCCAGCAGTTTCTTCGCGGGAGGGCTTTCTGGGGCCAACGTCCTGACTTTC
TRBJ2-3,TRBD1,TRBV10-3,once,CAISEEGQGADTQYF,TGTGCCATCAGTGAAGAGGGGCAGGGGGCAGATACGCAGTATTTT
TRBJ2-1,-,TRBV18,few,CASSPLLAGILYNEQFF,TGTGCCAGCTCACCACTTTTGGCGGGTATACTCTACAATGAGCAGTTCTTC